This entry lists 30 T cell receptor beta chains sequenced from one sample in a study of cytomegalovirus exposure and HLA in healthy donors. It was with 60 Vbeta and 13 Jbeta primers that the PCR ran. TCRdb keeps only in-frame clones here, not all; method: immunoSEQ multiplex PCR. The profile shows 150,000 to 180,000 clones, around 81% of them singletons. What was sequenced was PBMCs. These receptors were obtained from a woman aged 40 to 49 in good health and CMV-seropositive.

The chain has TRBV29-1 and TRBJ1-2; maybe TRBD1 (5 bases). This CDR3 contains 13 residues. V was shortened by 3 bases and J by 4 bases, with 12 bases between the two germline ends. Germline CDR1 is SQVTM and CDR2 is ANQGSEA. This chain's CDR3 is CSVDSQGIYGYTF. CDR3 DNA: TGCAGCGTTGACTCGCAGGGCATCTATGGCTACACCTTC.

There are a few counts of this clone. The chain combines TRBV30 with TRBJ1-3; D perhaps matches TRBD1 (5 bases). CDR1 is GTSNPN, CDR2 SVGIG, per germline (reference sequence). V lost 5 bases, J lost 0 bases, and 8 bases lay in between. There are 13 residues in the CDR3. CDR3 in amino acids: CAWQGRSGNTIYF. The DNA for the CDR3 is TGTGCCTGGCAGGGTCGCTCTGGAAACACCATATATTTT.

This chain connects TRBV14 to TRBJ2-5; a possible D gene is TRBD2 (5 bases). V was shortened by 4 bases and J by 1 base, with 13 bases between the two germline ends. Germline loops: CDR1 SGHDN, CDR2 FVKESK. The CDR3 sequence is 15 residues long. The CDR3 nucleotides read TGTGCCAGCAGCCCCAGGAGGACTCTCCAAGAGACCCAGTACTTC. Translating gives CASSPRRTLQETQYF.

The chain uses TRBV30 and TRBJ2-2; D may be TRBD1 (5 bases). The CDR3 length is 16 residues. V lost 5 bases, J lost 1 base, and 17 bases lay in between. The germline gives CDR1 GTSNPN, CDR2 SVGIG (reference sequence). CDR3 amino acids: CAWRQQLTLNTGELFF. The CDR3 DNA sequence: TGTGCCTGGCGACAGCAACTTACTCTGAACACCGGGGAGCTGTTTTTT.

The table lists this clone with a count of one. This chain links TRBV5-1 with TRBJ2-7; 7 positions agree with TRBD1. CDR1 and CDR2 (germline): SGHRS, YFSETQ. The CDR3 has 12 residues. Unmatched junction bases numbered 2, after V lost 2 bases and J lost 6 bases. As DNA, the CDR3 is TGCGCCAGCAGCTTACAGGGGCGCGAGCAGTACTTC. Its protein is CASSLQGREQYF.

The chain combines TRBV11-2 with TRBJ1-1, with 8 bases that match TRBD1. J was trimmed by 1 base and V by 5 bases; bases with no gene match: 6. The CDR3 is made up of 15 amino acids. Germline assignment: CDR1 SGHAT and CDR2 FQNNGV. The CDR3 protein is CASSANRGWNTEAFF. CDR3 nucleotide sequence: TGTGCCAGCAGCGCCAACAGGGGGTGGAACACTGAAGCTTTCTTT.

This chain links TRBV2 with TRBJ1-5; possible D gene TRBD1, 5 bases. This CDR3 is 14 amino acids long. Germline-derived CDR1 and CDR2 are SNHLY and FYNNEI. The ends were cut back, 6 bases at V and 0 bases at J, with 9 bases in the middle. The CDR3 sequence is CASRGHFSNQPQHF. DNA for the CDR3: TGTGCCAGCAGGGGGCACTTTAGCAATCAGCCCCAGCATTTT.

The rearrangement uses TRBV19 and TRBJ2-6, with 7 bases aligning to TRBD1. V lost 4 bases and J lost 4; bases outside the gene matches: 7. The CDR3 totals 16 residues. From germline, CDR1 is LNHDA and CDR2 SQIVND (reference sequence). CDR3 sequence (DNA): TGTGCCAGTAGTACTAGGGGGACAGCAGGGGCCAACGTCCTGACTTTC. Encoded protein: CASSTRGTAGANVLTF.

The rearrangement uses TRBV5-1 and TRBJ2-1; 8 nucleotides line up with TRBD2. Trimming took 4 bases from V and 4 from J; bases not matched to a gene: 4. This CDR3 has 14 residues. Germline V CDR1 and CDR2: SGHRS, YFSETQ. The CDR3 DNA sequence: TGCGCCAGCAGCCTGGAGCGGGGGTACAATGAGCAGTTCTTC. Translated: CASSLERGYNEQFF.

The chain is built from TRBV5-6 and TRBJ1-4; the match to TRBD1 covers 10 bases. This CDR3 has 14 residues. The J segment lost 7 bases and the V segment lost 4 bases, leaving 4 bases of the junction unmatched. Per germline, CDR1 SGHDT and CDR2 YYEEEE. The CDR3 sequence: CASSDRGRTEKLFF. CDR3 coding DNA: TGTGCCAGCAGCGACAGGGGGCGAACTGAAAAACTGTTTTTT. Full variable domain (rest looked up from reference TRBV5-6 and TRBJ1-4): DAGVTQSPTHLIKTRGQQVTLRCSPKSGHDTVSWYQQALGQGPQFIFQYYEEEERQRGNFPDRFSGHQFPNYSSELNVNALLLGDSALYLCASSDRGRTEKLFFGSGTQLSVL.

V and J are TRBV27 and TRBJ2-7; D not certain. The germline V gene encodes CDR1 MNHEY and CDR2 SMNVEV (reference sequence). The CDR3 covers 14 residues. Trimming removed 0 bases from V and 0 bases from J, with 6 bases in between. The CDR3 reads CASSLSGVSYEQYF. CDR3 DNA sequence: TGTGCCAGCAGTTTATCGGGCGTCTCCTACGAGCAGTACTTC.

The chain uses TRBV11-2 and TRBJ2-7; a weak D match, TRBD2 (6 bases). V was trimmed by 5 bases and J by 0 bases, leaving 14 bases between them. Germline assignment: CDR1 SGHAT and CDR2 FQNNGV. The CDR3 loop spans 15 amino acids. The CDR3 protein is CASSLWSGVSYEQYF. The CDR3 DNA is TGTGCCAGCAGCCTCTGGTCGGGAGTCTCCTACGAGCAGTACTTC.

As regards this clone: Compared with germline, one end of the junction differs, possibly owing to a read error. The chain is built from TRBV7-2 and TRBJ2-1; the match to TRBD1 covers 8 bases. In germline, CDR1 is SGHTA, CDR2 FQGNSA. The CDR3 has 12 residues. CDR3 loop: CASSFVKDRVLF. In DNA, the CDR3 is TGTGCCAGCAGCTTTGTGAAGGACAGGGTTCTCTTC.

J is TRBJ2-3 and V is TRBV30, with D possibly being TRBD1 (5 bases). V was clipped by 0 bases and J by 9 bases, with 19 bases between them. The germline V gene has CDR1 GTSNPN and CDR2 SVGIG (reference sequence). The CDR3 covers 15 residues. The CDR3 protein is CAWSVQEQPHSTQYF. DNA for the CDR3: TGTGCCTGGAGTGTACAGGAACAGCCTCACTCGACGCAGTATTTT.

Turning to this clone: At the DNA level, this CDR3 is encoded by other sequences in the same sample as well. The chain is built from TRBV6-6 and TRBJ1-1; a possible D gene is TRBD1 (6 bases). From germline, CDR1 is MNHNY and CDR2 SVGAGI (reference sequence). V lost 2 bases, J lost 0 bases, and 7 bases lay in between. The CDR3 runs to 14 residues. CDR3 nucleotide sequence: TGTGCCAGCAGTTACAGGGGGATGAACACTGAAGCTTTCTTT. Translated, it gives CASSYRGMNTEAFF.

The J gene is TRBJ2-5, the V gene TRBV4-1; D is possibly TRBD1 (6 bases). Germline CDR1 is MGHRA and CDR2 is YSYEKL. The CDR3 spans 16 residues. With 0 bases removed from V and 5 bases from J, the gap between germline ends came to 16 bases. The CDR3 spells CASSQEGPGGVETQYF. Here the CDR3 DNA reads TGCGCCAGCAGCCAAGAGGGCCCTGGGGGCGTGGAGACCCAGTACTTC.

This chain uses TRBV14 with TRBJ2-7; 9 bases match TRBD2. The CDR3 spans 14 residues. Germline trimming cut 3 bases from V and 4 bases from J; bases unmatched to any gene: 4. From germline, CDR1 is SGHDN and CDR2 FVKESK. This CDR3 is CASSHSGSYYEQYF. In DNA form, the CDR3 reads TGTGCCAGCAGCCATAGCGGGAGCTATTACGAGCAGTACTTC.

V is TRBV6-1 and J is TRBJ2-3; a possible D gene is TRBD2 (5 bases). Trimming shortened V by 6 bases and J by 1 base, and 8 bases separated the two germline ends. This CDR3 has 13 residues. The germline V gene encodes CDR1 MNHNS and CDR2 SASEGT. CDR3 region: CASRGSGTDTQYF. In nucleotides, the CDR3 is TGTGCCAGCAGGGGGAGCGGCACAGATACGCAGTATTTT.

The V gene is TRBV4-1, the J gene TRBJ2-7; 8 bases map to TRBD1. CDR1 MGHRA and CDR2 YSYEKL come from the germline V gene. This CDR3 has 14 residues. Unmatched junction bases numbered 8, after V lost 3 bases and J lost 7 bases. CDR3 bases: TGCGCCAGCAGCCACCCAACCAGGGGGCGGGAGCAGTACTTC. As protein: CASSHPTRGREQYF.

About this clone: One junction end does not reproduce the germline sequence, and a read error may be involved. The V call is TRBV4-1, the J call TRBJ2-1, with 7 nucleotides matching TRBD1. The length of the CDR3 is 16 residues. Germline assignment: CDR1 MGHRA and CDR2 YSYEKL. The CDR3 DNA sequence: TGTGCCAGCAGCCAAGCCGACAGGGACCCCTACAATGAGCAGTTCTTC. Protein product: CASSQADRDPYNEQFF.

The chain links TRBV10-3 to TRBJ2-1; possibly TRBD2 for D (6 bases). V was trimmed by 10 bases and J by 8 bases, leaving 12 bases between them. The CDR3 covers 11 residues. CDR1 is ENHRY, CDR2 SYGVKD, per germline. In DNA form, the CDR3 reads TGTGCCACCTTGGAGGGCGATGAGCAGTTCTTC. Encoded protein: CATLEGDEQFF.

This clone was seen once. The gene calls are TRBV7-5 and TRBJ2-1; the DNA was not used to check the table's D call, TRBD2. TRBV7-5 is described as a pseudogene. The CDR3 is made up of 19 amino acids. The CDR3 bases are TGTGTCAGAAGCGAACATCCTACTAGCGGGAGGGCCTCCTACAATGAGCAGTTCTTC. Amino acids: CVRSEHPTSGRASYNEQFF.

The rearrangement uses TRBV5-1 and TRBJ2-1, with 11 bases matching TRBD2. V lost 4 bases, J lost 3 bases, and 15 bases stayed unmatched. This CDR3 is 19 amino acids long. CDR1 is SGHRS and CDR2 is YFSETQ in the germline V gene. CDR3 sequence: CASSGGTSGPPRGYNEQFF. The DNA for the CDR3 is TGCGCCAGCAGCGGAGGGACTAGCGGACCCCCTAGGGGCTACAATGAGCAGTTCTTC.

The chain is built from TRBV5-6 and TRBJ2-1; TRBD2 matches 11 bases. Germline lookup yields CDR1 SGHDT and CDR2 YYEEEE. The CDR3 covers 16 residues. Germline trimming cut 3 bases from V and 7 bases from J; bases unmatched to any gene: 9. The DNA for the CDR3 is TGTGCCAGCAGCTGGGGGACTAGCGGAGGCGCGAATGAGCAGTTCTTC. Amino acids: CASSWGTSGGANEQFF.

This clone appeared once. The germline gene is not matched at one end of the junction; a read error may be the cause. The genes are TRBV29-1 and TRBJ1-1, with TRBD1 identical over 7 bases. Germline assignment: CDR1 SQVTM and CDR2 ANQGSEA. CDR3 length: 14 amino acids. CDR3 sequence (DNA): TGCGGCGTAGTCCGGGACAGCCTGAACACTGAAGCTTTCTTT. Translating it yields CGVVRDSLNTEAFF.

This CDR3 is CASSLSGRGRRETQYF. As DNA, the CDR3 is TGTGCCAGCAGTTTATCGGGCAGGGGGCGCAGGGAGACCCAGTACTTC. This chain joins TRBV28 and TRBJ2-5; 8 bases align to TRBD1. The CDR3 is 16 residues long. The junction had 9 bases not matched to a gene; V was cut back by 1 base and J by 5 bases. Germline lookup yields CDR1 MDHEN and CDR2 SYDVKM.

This clone was found a few times. Sequence at one end of the junction differs from germline and may be a read error. CDR3 loop: CAWKPVPIAGVPGELFF. In DNA, the CDR3 is TGTGCTTGGAAGCCGGTACCCATAGCGGGAGTCCCCGGGGAGCTGTTTTTT. The chain recombines TRBV30 with TRBJ2-2; TRBD2 matches at 9 bases. The CDR3 sequence is 17 residues long. Germline V lookup: CDR1 GTSNPN, CDR2 SVGIG (reference sequence).

This rearrangement joins TRBV28 to TRBJ1-3; TRBD1 matches at 7 bases. V was clipped by 5 bases and J by 4 bases; unmatched bases: 8. This CDR3 comprises 15 residues. The germline gives CDR1 MDHEN, CDR2 SYDVKM. Here the CDR3 reads CASSLPGTAGNTIYF. CDR3 coding DNA: TGTGCCAGCAGTCTTCCCGGGACAGCCGGAAACACCATATATTTT.

The chain combines TRBV6-5 with TRBJ1-1; no clear D gene. The V gene lost 6 bases and the J gene lost 4 bases, with 15 bases spanning the gap. The CDR3 has 14 amino acids. From germline, CDR1 is MNHEY and CDR2 SVGAGI. This CDR3 is CASRSPSPGTEAFF. Written as DNA, the CDR3 is TGTGCCAGCAGGTCTCCCAGCCCGGGCACTGAAGCTTTCTTT.

This clone has only one observation. This rearrangement joins TRBV5-1 to TRBJ1-2, with 10 bases aligning to TRBD1. Germline lookup yields CDR1 SGHRS and CDR2 YFSETQ. The CDR3 runs 17 residues. The V gene end was trimmed by 0 bases and the J gene end by 6 bases; junction bases not matched to a gene: 11. The CDR3 DNA sequence: TGCGCCAGCAGCTTGGATGGACAGGGGGACCAAATACATGGCTACACCTTC. Its translation: CASSLDGQGDQIHGYTF.